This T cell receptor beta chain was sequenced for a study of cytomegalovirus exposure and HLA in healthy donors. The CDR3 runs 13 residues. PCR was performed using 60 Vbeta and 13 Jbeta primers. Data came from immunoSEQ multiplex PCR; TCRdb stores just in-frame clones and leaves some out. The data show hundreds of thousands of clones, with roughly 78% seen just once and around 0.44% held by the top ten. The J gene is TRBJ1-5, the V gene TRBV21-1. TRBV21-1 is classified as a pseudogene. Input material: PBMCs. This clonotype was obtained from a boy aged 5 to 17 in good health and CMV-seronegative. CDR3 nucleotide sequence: TGTGCCAGCACCTGGGGAGGGGTCCAGCCCCAGCATTTT. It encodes CASTWGGVQPQHF.